The present T cell receptor (beta chain) was sequenced within a study of long-term antiretroviral therapy in people with HIV. Germline CDR1 and CDR2: SGHNT and YENEEA. V gave up 4 bases and J gave up 1 base, with 12 bases separating them. CDR3 length: 15 residues. This was the immunoSEQ v3.0 assay at survey level. Generated by immunoSEQ multiplex PCR, the TCRdb table keeps only in-frame clones and is missing some. The sample gives 25,000 or so clones, 70% to 85% of which show up once; around 10% is in the top ten. This TCR was sampled from a man aged 18 to 30 with HIV. This rearrangement joins TRBV11-3 to TRBJ2-3; D might be TRBD2 (6 bases). The sample in question was unsorted PBMCs, obtained 0.8 years before starting antiretroviral therapy. CDR3 in amino acids: CASSSGRDGTDTQYF. The CDR3 DNA follows: TGTGCCAGCAGCTCCGGGCGGGACGGCACAGATACGCAGTATTTT.